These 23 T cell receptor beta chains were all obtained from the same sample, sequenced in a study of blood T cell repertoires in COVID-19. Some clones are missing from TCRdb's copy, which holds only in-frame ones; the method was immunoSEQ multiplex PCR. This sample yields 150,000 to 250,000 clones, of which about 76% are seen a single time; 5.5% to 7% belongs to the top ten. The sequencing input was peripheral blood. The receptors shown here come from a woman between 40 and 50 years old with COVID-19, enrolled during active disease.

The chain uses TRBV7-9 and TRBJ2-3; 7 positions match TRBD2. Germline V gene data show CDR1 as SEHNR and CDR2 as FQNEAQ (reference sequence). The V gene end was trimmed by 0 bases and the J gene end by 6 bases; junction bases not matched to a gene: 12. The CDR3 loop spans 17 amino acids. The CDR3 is CASSLAGGPSGRDTQYF. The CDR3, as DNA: TGTGCCAGCAGCTTAGCGGGTGGGCCTAGCGGAAGGGATACGCAGTATTTT.

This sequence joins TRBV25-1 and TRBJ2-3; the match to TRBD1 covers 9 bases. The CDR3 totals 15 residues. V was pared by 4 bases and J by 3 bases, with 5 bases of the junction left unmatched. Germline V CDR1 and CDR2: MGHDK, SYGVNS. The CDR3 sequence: CASSGNRGRTDTQYF. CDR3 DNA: TGTGCCAGCAGTGGGAACAGGGGGCGTACAGATACGCAGTATTTT.

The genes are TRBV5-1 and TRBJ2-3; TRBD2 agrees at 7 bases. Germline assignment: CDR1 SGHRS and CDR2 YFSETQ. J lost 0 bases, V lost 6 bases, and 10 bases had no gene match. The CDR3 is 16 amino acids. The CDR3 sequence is CASTITSALSTDTQYF. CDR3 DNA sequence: TGCGCCAGCACCATAACTAGCGCATTAAGCACAGATACGCAGTATTTT.

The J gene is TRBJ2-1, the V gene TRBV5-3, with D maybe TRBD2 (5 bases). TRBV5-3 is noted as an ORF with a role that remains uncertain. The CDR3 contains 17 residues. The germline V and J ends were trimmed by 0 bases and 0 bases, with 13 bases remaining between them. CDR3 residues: CARSLDERFSSYNEQFF. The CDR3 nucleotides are TGTGCCAGAAGCTTGGACGAGCGGTTCAGCTCCTACAATGAGCAGTTCTTC.

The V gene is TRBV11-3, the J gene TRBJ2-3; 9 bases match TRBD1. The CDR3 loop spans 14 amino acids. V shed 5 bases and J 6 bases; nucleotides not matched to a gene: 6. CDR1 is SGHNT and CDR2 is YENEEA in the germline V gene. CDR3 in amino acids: CASSPRDRVDTQYF. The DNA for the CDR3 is TGTGCCAGCAGCCCCCGGGACAGGGTCGATACGCAGTATTTT.

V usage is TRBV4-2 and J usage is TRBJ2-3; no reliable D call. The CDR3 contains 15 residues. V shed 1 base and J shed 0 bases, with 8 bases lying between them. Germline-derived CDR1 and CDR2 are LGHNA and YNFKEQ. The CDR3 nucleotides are TGTGCCAGCAGCCAAGTAGGTAGCAGCACAGATACGCAGTATTTT. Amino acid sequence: CASSQVGSSTDTQYF.

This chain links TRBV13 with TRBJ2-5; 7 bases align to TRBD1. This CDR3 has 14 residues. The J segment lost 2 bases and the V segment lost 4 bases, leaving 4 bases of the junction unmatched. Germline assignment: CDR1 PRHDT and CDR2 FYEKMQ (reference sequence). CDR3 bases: TGTGCCAGCAGCTCTTGGACAGGTCAAGAGACCCAGTACTTC. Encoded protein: CASSSWTGQETQYF.

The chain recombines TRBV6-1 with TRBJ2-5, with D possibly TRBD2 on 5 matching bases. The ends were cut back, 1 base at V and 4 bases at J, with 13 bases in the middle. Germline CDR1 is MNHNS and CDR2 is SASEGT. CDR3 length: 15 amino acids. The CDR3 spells CASSEEGLARETQYF. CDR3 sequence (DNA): TGTGCCAGCAGTGAAGAAGGACTCGCCCGAGAGACCCAGTACTTC.

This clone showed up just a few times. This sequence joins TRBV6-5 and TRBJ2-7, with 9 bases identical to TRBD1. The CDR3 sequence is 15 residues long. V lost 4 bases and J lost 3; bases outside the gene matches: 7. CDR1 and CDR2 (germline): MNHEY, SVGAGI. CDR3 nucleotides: TGTGCCAGCAGTTCCCCGACAGGGGGGATCTACGAGCAGTACTTC. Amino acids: CASSSPTGGIYEQYF.

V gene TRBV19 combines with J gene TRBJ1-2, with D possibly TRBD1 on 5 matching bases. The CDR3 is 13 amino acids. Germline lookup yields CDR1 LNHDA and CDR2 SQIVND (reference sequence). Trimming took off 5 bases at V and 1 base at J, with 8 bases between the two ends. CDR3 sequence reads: CASSSTVNYGYTF. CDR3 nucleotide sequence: TGTGCCAGTAGTTCGACAGTTAACTATGGCTACACCTTC.

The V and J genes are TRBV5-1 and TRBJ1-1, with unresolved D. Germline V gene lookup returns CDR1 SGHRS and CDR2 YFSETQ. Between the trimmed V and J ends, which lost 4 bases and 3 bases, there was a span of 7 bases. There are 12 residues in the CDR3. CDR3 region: CASSLDYTEAFF. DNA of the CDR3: TGCGCCAGCAGCCTAGATTACACTGAAGCTTTCTTT. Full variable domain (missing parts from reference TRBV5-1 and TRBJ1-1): KAGVTQTPRYLIKTRGQQVTLSCSPISGHRSVSWYQQTPGQGLQFLFEYFSETQRNKGNFPGRFSGRQFSNSRSEMNVSTLELGDSALYLCASSLDYTEAFFGQGTRLTVV.

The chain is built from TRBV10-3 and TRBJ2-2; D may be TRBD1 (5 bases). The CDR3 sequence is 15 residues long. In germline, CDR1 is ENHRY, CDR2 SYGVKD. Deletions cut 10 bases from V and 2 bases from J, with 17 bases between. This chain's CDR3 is CATTAGAPNTGELFF. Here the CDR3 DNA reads TGTGCCACCACTGCTGGGGCACCAAACACCGGGGAGCTGTTTTTT.

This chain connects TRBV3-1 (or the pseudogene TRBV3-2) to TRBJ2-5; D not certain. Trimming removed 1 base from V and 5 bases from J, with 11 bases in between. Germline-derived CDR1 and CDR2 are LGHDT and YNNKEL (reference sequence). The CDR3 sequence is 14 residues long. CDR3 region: CASSQGLERETQYF. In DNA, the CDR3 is TGTGCCAGCAGCCAAGGGCTGGAGAGGGAGACCCAGTACTTC.

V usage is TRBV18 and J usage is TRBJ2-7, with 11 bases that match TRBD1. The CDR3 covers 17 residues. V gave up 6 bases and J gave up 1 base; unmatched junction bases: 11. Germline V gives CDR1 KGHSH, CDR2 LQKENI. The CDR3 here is CASSGQGAQIFSYEQYF. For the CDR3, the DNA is TGTGCCAGCTCCGGACAGGGGGCTCAGATATTTTCCTACGAGCAGTACTTC.

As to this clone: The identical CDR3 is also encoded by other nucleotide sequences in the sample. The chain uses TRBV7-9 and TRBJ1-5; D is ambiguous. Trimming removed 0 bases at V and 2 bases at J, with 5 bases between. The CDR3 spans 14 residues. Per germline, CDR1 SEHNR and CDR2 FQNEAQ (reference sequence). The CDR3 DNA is TGTGCCAGCAGCTTAGCTTCGGGCAATCAGCCCCAGCATTTT. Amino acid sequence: CASSLASGNQPQHF.

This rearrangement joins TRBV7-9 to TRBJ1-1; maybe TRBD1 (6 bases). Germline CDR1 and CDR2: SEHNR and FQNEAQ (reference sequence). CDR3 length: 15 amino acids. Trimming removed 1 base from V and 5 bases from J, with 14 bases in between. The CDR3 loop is CASSLETGVLTEAFF. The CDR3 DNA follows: TGTGCCAGCAGCTTAGAGACAGGCGTCCTGACTGAAGCTTTCTTT. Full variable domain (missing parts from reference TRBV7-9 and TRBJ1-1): DTGVSQNPRHKITKRGQNVTFRCDPISEHNRLYWYRQTLGQGPEFLTYFQNEAQLEKSRLLSDRFSAERPKGSFSTLEIQRTEQGDSAMYLCASSLETGVLTEAFFGQGTRLTVV.

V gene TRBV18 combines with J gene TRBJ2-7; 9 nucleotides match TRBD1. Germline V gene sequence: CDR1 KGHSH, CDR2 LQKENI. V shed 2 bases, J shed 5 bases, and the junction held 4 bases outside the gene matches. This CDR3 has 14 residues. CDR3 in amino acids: CASSPTGGADEQYF. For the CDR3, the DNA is TGTGCCAGCTCACCAACAGGGGGCGCAGACGAGCAGTACTTC.

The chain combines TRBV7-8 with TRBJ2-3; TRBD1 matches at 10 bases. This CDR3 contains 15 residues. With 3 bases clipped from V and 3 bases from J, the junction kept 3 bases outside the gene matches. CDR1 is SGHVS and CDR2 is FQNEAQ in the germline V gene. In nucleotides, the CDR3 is TGTGCCAGCAGCTTTGGGACAGGGGCAACAGATACGCAGTATTTT. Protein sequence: CASSFGTGATDTQYF.

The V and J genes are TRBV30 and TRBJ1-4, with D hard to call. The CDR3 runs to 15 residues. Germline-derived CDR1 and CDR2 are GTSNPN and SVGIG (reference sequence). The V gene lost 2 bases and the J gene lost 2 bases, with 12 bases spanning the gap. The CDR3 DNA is TGTGCCTGGAGTCCGGGTACCGGGACTAATGAAAAACTGTTTTTT. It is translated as CAWSPGTGTNEKLFF.

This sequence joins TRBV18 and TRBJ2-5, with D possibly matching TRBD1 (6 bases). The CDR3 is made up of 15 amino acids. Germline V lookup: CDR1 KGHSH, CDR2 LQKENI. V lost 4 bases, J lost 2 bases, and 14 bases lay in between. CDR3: CASSLYDRSQETQYF. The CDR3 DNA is TGTGCCAGCTCACTATACGACAGGTCGCAAGAGACCCAGTACTTC.

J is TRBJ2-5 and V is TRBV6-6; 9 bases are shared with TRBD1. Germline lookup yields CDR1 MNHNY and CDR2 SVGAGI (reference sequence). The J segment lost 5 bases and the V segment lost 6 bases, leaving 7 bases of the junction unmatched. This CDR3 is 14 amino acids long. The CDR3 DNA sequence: TGTGCCAGCAGAGCGGGACAGGGAAGGGAGACCCAGTACTTC. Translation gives CASRAGQGRETQYF.

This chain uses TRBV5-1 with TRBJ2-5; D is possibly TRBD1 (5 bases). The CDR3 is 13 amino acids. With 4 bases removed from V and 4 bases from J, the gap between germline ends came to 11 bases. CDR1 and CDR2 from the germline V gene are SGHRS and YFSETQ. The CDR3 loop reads CASSRTGRETQYF. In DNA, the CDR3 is TGCGCCAGCAGCCGTACAGGACGAGAGACCCAGTACTTC.

The CDR3 DNA reads as TGTGCCAGCAGCTTACGGACAGTGAAGGCGGACATTCAGTACTTC. It is translated as CASSLRTVKADIQYF. The rearrangement joins TRBV7-2 to TRBJ2-4, with D perhaps TRBD1 (6 bases). Trimming pared 2 bases from V and 8 bases from J, leaving 16 bases between. The germline V gene has CDR1 SGHTA and CDR2 FQGNSA. The CDR3 is 15 residues long.